The 17 T cell receptor beta chains below all came from one sample that was sequenced in a study of cytomegalovirus exposure and HLA in healthy donors (TCRdb year 2017). Libraries were built with the immunoSEQ multiplex PCR assay. A mixture of 60 forward primers for TCR Vbeta segments and 13 reverse primers for TCR Jbeta segments was used in the multiplex PCR. TCRdb carries this immuneACCESS record with in-frame sequences only. Its versions omit some clonotypes, under half of them owing to an unresolved V gene in the studies checked, with the rest unexplained. The sample records about 37,000 clones, around two thirds of which are singletons. Together, the top ten hold 6.3% of the sample. The sample consisted of PBMCs. These receptors were obtained from a man aged 25-40 years in good health and CMV-seronegative.

V gene TRBV27 combines with J gene TRBJ2-5, with 12 positions matching TRBD2. CDR1 MNHEY and CDR2 SMNVEV come from the germline V gene (reference sequence). The CDR3 runs to 20 residues. The junction had 17 bases not matched to a gene; V was cut back by 5 bases and J by 1 base. The CDR3 nucleotides read TGTGCCAGCAGTGTCCCTGGACTAGCGGGATCCATCTCCCCCCAAGAGACCCAGTACTTC. This sequence encodes CASSVPGLAGSISPQETQYF.

This clone was counted a single time. The chain uses TRBV5-1 and TRBJ2-5, with D possibly matching TRBD1 (5 bases). Germline V gene data show CDR1 as SGHRS and CDR2 as YFSETQ. V was shortened by 6 bases and J by 4 bases, with 13 bases between the two germline ends. This CDR3 spans 13 amino acids. The CDR3 loop reads CASTEDKGETQYF. In DNA, the CDR3 is TGCGCCAGCACCGAGGACAAGGGAGAGACCCAGTACTTC. Drawing the rest from reference TRBV5-1 and TRBJ2-5, the complete variable domain is KAGVTQTPRYLIKTRGQQVTLSCSPISGHRSVSWYQQTPGQGLQFLFEYFSETQRNKGNFPGRFSGRQFSNSRSEMNVSTLELGDSALYLCASTEDKGETQYFGPGTRLLVL.

The chain combines TRBV4-2 with TRBJ2-1; 8 bases fit TRBD2. Per the germline V gene, CDR1 is LGHNA and CDR2 is YNFKEQ. V shed 0 bases, J shed 7 bases, and the junction held 5 bases outside the gene matches. This CDR3 is built from 15 residues. The CDR3 coding sequence is TGTGCCAGCAGCCAAGATGCGGGACTAGGGAATGAGCAGTTCTTC. As protein: CASSQDAGLGNEQFF.

V gene TRBV25-1 combines with J gene TRBJ2-7; D may be TRBD2 (6 bases). The CDR3 has 9 amino acids. CDR1 MGHDK and CDR2 SYGVNS come from the germline V gene. Trimming removed 11 bases from V and 6 bases from J, with 8 bases in between. CDR3 residues: CAGGFEQYF. The CDR3 DNA reads TGTGCCGGAGGGTTCGAGCAGTACTTC.

This chain uses TRBV9 with TRBJ1-4; TRBD1 matches at 8 bases. Germline values: CDR1 SGDLS, CDR2 YYNGEE. The CDR3 spans 16 residues. V lost 4 bases to trimming and J lost 3 bases; unmatched junction nucleotides: 8. The CDR3 loop is CASSPRQGSSNEKLFF. CDR3 in DNA: TGTGCCAGCAGCCCGAGACAGGGGAGTTCTAATGAAAAACTGTTTTTT.

The rearrangement uses TRBV19 and TRBJ1-5, with a possible D match to TRBD1 (5 bases). CDR1 is LNHDA and CDR2 is SQIVND in the germline V gene (reference sequence). Trimming stripped 1 base from V and 7 bases from J, with 8 bases between. The CDR3 totals 13 residues. CDR3: CASSIGGGQPQHF. Written as DNA, the CDR3 is TGTGCCAGTAGTATAGGCGGGGGGCAGCCCCAGCATTTT.

The chain uses TRBV28 and TRBJ2-1; D perhaps matches TRBD1 (6 bases). Germline-derived CDR1 and CDR2 are MDHEN and SYDVKM. The CDR3 covers 14 residues. Trimming took 6 bases from V and 2 from J, leaving 11 bases between them. CDR3 bases: TGTGCCAGCAGGTACAGGGCTACCTACAATGAGCAGTTCTTC. Translation: CASRYRATYNEQFF.

V gene TRBV7-2 combines with J gene TRBJ2-7; a possible D gene is TRBD2 (5 bases). The germline CDR1 and CDR2 sequences are SGHTA and FQGNSA. Between the trimmed V and J ends, which lost 3 bases and 2 bases, there was a span of 14 bases. The CDR3 contains 15 residues. As DNA, the CDR3 is TGTGCCAGCAGCTTCCGGGCGGGCGCAACCTACGAGCAGTACTTC. It is translated as CASSFRAGATYEQYF.

This chain uses TRBV20-1 with TRBJ2-1, with D possibly being TRBD2 (5 bases). CDR1 is DFQATT and CDR2 is SNEGSKA in the germline V gene (reference sequence). The CDR3 sequence is 11 residues long. Between the trimmed V and J ends, which lost 3 bases and 10 bases, there was a span of 10 bases. In nucleotides, the CDR3 is TGCAGTGCTAGTGCCACTAGAGAGCAGTTCTTC. Amino acid sequence: CSASATREQFF.

V gene TRBV6-5 combines with J gene TRBJ2-7, with a tentative D call TRBD1 (6 bases). Trimming left V 7 bases short and J 3 bases short, with 13 bases between. The V gene's germline CDR1 is MNHEY and CDR2 SVGAGI. This CDR3 is built from 13 residues. For the CDR3, the DNA is TGTGCCAGCATTTCCAGCAGGGGCTACGAGCAGTACTTC. Translation gives CASISSRGYEQYF.

The gene calls are TRBV5-1 and TRBJ1-4, with 7 bases aligning to TRBD1. This CDR3 region has 14 residues. Unmatched junction bases numbered 5, after V lost 4 bases and J lost 5 bases. Looked up from germline, CDR1 is SGHRS and CDR2 is YFSETQ. CDR3 nucleotide sequence: TGCGCCAGCAGCACGGGACAGAAGAATGAAAAACTGTTTTTT. Protein: CASSTGQKNEKLFF.

V and J are TRBV7-6 and TRBJ1-3; no clear D. Between the trimmed V and J ends, which lost 5 bases and 3 bases, there was a span of 8 bases. Germline values: CDR1 SGHVS, CDR2 FNYEAQ. The CDR3 is made up of 13 amino acids. The CDR3 nucleotides are TGTGCCAGCAGCCCCCGGGATGGAAACACCATATATTTT. It codes for CASSPRDGNTIYF.

In DNA, the CDR3 is TGTGCCAGCAGCCCAGGGGGCCTAGCGCGAGCCTACGAGCAGTACTTC. Amino acids: CASSPGGLARAYEQYF. The rearrangement links TRBV7-2 to TRBJ2-7, with 8 bases lining up with TRBD1. Trimming cost V 5 bases and J 2 bases; bases outside gene matches: 11. Germline V gene lookup returns CDR1 SGHTA and CDR2 FQGNSA. The CDR3 loop spans 16 amino acids.

J is TRBJ1-5 and V is TRBV6-5, with 7 nucleotides matching TRBD1. The V gene end was trimmed by 2 bases and the J gene end by 0 bases; junction bases not matched to a gene: 4. This CDR3 is built from 16 residues. Per the germline V gene, CDR1 is MNHEY and CDR2 is SVGAGI. The CDR3 region is CASSYGGTDSNQPQHF. The CDR3, as DNA: TGTGCCAGCAGTTACGGTGGGACAGATAGCAATCAGCCCCAGCATTTT.

The J gene is TRBJ2-1, the V gene TRBV9, with 8 bases identical to TRBD2. J gave up 5 bases and V 0 bases, and 4 bases lay outside the gene matches. Germline V CDR1 and CDR2: SGDLS, YYNGEE. The length of the CDR3 is 15 residues. CDR3 sequence: CASSVAGSGDNEQFF. CDR3 bases: TGTGCCAGCAGCGTAGCGGGTAGCGGGGACAATGAGCAGTTCTTC.

The genes are TRBV29-1 and TRBJ2-7; D perhaps matches TRBD2 (6 bases). Per the germline V gene, CDR1 is SQVTM and CDR2 is ANQGSEA. Trimming stripped 2 bases from V and 3 bases from J, with 8 bases between. The length of the CDR3 is 12 residues. The CDR3 protein is CSVETRDYEQYF. CDR3 bases: TGCAGCGTTGAAACGCGGGACTACGAGCAGTACTTC.

The J gene is TRBJ2-5, the V gene TRBV10-1; D may be TRBD1 (5 bases). V was clipped by 3 bases and J by 11 bases, with 13 bases between them. This CDR3 spans 12 amino acids. The germline gives CDR1 WNHNN, CDR2 SYGVQD (reference sequence). CDR3 amino acids: CASSDSWGTQYF. Here the CDR3 DNA reads TGCGCCAGCAGTGATTCATGGGGCACGCAGTACTTC.